This TCR beta chain came from a study of blood T cells in healthy people across ages. Then a second PCR, running roughly 7 to 12 cycles, was carried out with a sample-barcoded 5' primer and a J-beta primer mix. A tag from a template-switch adaptor with 12 random nucleotides marked each cDNA molecule. TCRdb recomputed calls from the 5' RACE reads with MiXCR, one row per CDR3 protein. The sample yields 850,000 to 1,300,000 distinct CDR3 sequences, under 45% seen once. V lost 0 bases and J 5 bases, leaving 5 bases between the germline ends. Germline V gives CDR1 SGHDN, CDR2 FVKESK. The CDR3 is 12 amino acids. This clonotype has just a few counts.

This sequence originates from an older woman in good health. This sequence joins TRBV14 and TRBJ2-7; D is uncertain. The specimen was blood. The CDR3 DNA reads as TGTGCCAGCAGCCAAGATGACAACGAGCAGTACTTC. Its translation is CASSQDDNEQYF.